The TCR beta chain described here comes from a study of cytomegalovirus exposure and HLA in healthy donors. General study findings and limits: A later analysis, which compared TCR beta chains of equal frequency, found the HLA-associated ones more clonally expanded.

The primer mix had 60 Vbeta and 13 Jbeta primers. Repertoires were generated with immunoSEQ multiplex PCR, while TCRdb's copy carries only in-frame clones and drops some. The repertoire holds 150,000 or so clones, with around 72% as singletons. Germline loops: CDR1 LNHDA, CDR2 SQIVND (reference sequence). Between the trimmed V and J ends, which lost 10 bases and 0 bases, there was a span of 19 bases. The CDR3 is made up of 16 amino acids. As to this clone: Its target is not known.

The chain uses TRBV19 and TRBJ1-3; D is perhaps TRBD1 (5 bases). Sample: PBMCs. The source is a woman in her forties or fifties in good health and CMV-seropositive. The CDR3: CATGLPLGASGNTIYF. In DNA, the CDR3 is TGTGCCACTGGCCTACCTCTTGGGGCCTCTGGAAACACCATATATTTT.